A single T cell receptor (beta chain) is shown here with its context. Its target is unknown. Generated by immunoSEQ multiplex PCR, the TCRdb table keeps only in-frame clones and is missing some. This sample carries about 59,000 clones, about 94% of them seen once, and the ten largest clones take about 0.38%. This entry belongs to a study of graft-versus-host responses after intestinal transplantation. Study at large: Recipients uniformly received anti-thymocyte globulin induction, followed by tacrolimus and steroids for 2 to 4 years.

Findings of the study overall: Allografts carried high graft-versus-host to host-versus-graft clonal ratios in patients having graft-donor T cell macrochimerism. GvH clones surfaced in recipient marrow, some emerging earlier in ileum or blood. Researchers found peak circulating GvH clone levels linked to early post-transplant HvG declines.

This CDR3 comprises 15 residues. CDR1 is SGHVS and CDR2 is FNYEAQ in the germline V gene. V dropped 0 bases and J dropped 7 bases, with 10 bases sitting between them. The receptor was isolated from a human donor who was the organ donor for an intestinal transplant. The gene calls are TRBV7-6 and TRBJ1-6; D possibly corresponds to TRBD1 (5 bases). The source was unstimulated CD4+ T cells sorted from spleen or lymph node cells, collected before transplant. CDR3 DNA sequence: TGTGCCAGCAGCTTAGCGCAAGGGGTCAATTCACCCCTCCACTTT. Translating gives CASSLAQGVNSPLHF.